This T cell receptor (beta chain) was retrieved from a study of blood T cell repertoires in COVID-19. Turning to the study itself: Samples taken during acute and convalescent COVID-19 were collected in the United States, Italy and Spain. Sources were T cells, B-cell-depleted T cells, or PBMCs; the material itself was cDNA or gDNA.

Source study methods: Amplified reference gene primers provided the basis for estimating nucleated cell counts. Generated by immunoSEQ multiplex PCR, the TCRdb table keeps only in-frame clones and is missing some. The V and J calls and clone size are taken from that table; D and trimming were inferred from the DNA. Counted here are under 250,000 clones, about 86% occurring once; the ten biggest clones make up 4.4%. J lost 7 bases, V lost 2 bases, and 6 bases had no gene match. Per germline, CDR1 MNHEY and CDR2 SVGEGT. This CDR3 region has 14 residues. J is TRBJ1-1 and V is TRBV6-2 or TRBV6-3, with 8 bases aligning to TRBD1. The clonotype comes from a man in his forties or fifties with active or convalescent COVID-19. Sequenced input: peripheral blood. This CDR3 reads CASSYTTGGVEAFF. The CDR3 DNA sequence: TGTGCCAGCAGTTACACCACAGGGGGTGTTGAAGCTTTCTTT.